The clone carrying this T cell receptor beta chain was counted only a few times. In the original workflow: Researchers report that nucleated cell counts were estimated from reference gene primer amplification. Method: immunoSEQ multiplex PCR; TCRdb's copy keeps in-frame clones and lacks some. V, J and clone size are those of that table, while D and trimming were read from the DNA. In the table there are over 250,000 clones, approximately 90% of which are singletons. The data stem from a study of blood T cell repertoires in COVID-19. Study-level information: The United States, Italy and Spain were the sources of the acute and convalescent COVID-19 samples.

Germline CDR1 is MDHEN and CDR2 is SYDVKM. Trimming removed 5 bases from V and 4 bases from J; junction bases left unmatched: 9. The CDR3 sequence is 16 residues long. Individuals aged roughly 18 to 90 years were recruited from 24 US areas. Symptom resolution, clearance, or two negative PCRs marked the recovered donors of Cohort 3. The chain carries TRBV28 and TRBJ2-1, with 9 nucleotides matching TRBD1. The TCR originated in a woman aged 50 to 65 who had recovered from COVID-19. Sequencing used PBMCs or T cells enriched from blood (not recorded which). The CDR3 loop is CASSPSPGTGYNEQFF. The CDR3 DNA is TGTGCCAGCAGTCCCTCCCCTGGGACAGGGTACAATGAGCAGTTCTTC.